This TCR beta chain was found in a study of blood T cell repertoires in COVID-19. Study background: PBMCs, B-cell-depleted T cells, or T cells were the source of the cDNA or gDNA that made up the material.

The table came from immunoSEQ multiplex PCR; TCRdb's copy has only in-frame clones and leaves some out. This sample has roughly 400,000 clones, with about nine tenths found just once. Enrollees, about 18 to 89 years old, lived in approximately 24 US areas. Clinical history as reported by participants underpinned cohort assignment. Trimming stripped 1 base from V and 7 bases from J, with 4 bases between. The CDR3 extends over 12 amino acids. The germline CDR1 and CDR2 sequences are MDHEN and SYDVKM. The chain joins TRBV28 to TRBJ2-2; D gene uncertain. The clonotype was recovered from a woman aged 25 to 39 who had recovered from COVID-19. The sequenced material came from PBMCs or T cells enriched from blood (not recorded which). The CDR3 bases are TGTGCCAGCAGTTTATCGAGCGGGGAGCTGTTTTTT. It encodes CASSLSSGELFF.